The 11 T cell receptor beta chains below all came from one sample that was sequenced in a study of shared clonotypes between healthy human individuals. CD45RO-negative, CCR7-positively selected cells formed the naive CD8 fraction, excluding terminally differentiated effector memory CD45RA+ cells. Assay: immunoSEQ multiplex PCR; the TCRdb copy retains only in-frame clones and omits some. The sample contains about 680,000 clones, just over 90% of which appear only once. The sequencing sample was made of naive CD8+ T cells sorted from blood. The receptors were sampled from a man under 40 in good health.

Only one count was recorded for this clone. The V call is TRBV10-2, the J call TRBJ1-1; D gene unclear. Germline V CDR1 and CDR2: WSHSY, SAAADI. CDR3 length: 11 residues. Deletions cut 3 bases from V and 7 bases from J, with 6 bases between. CDR3 amino acids: CASSDRLEAFF. The CDR3 region has the DNA TGCGCCAGCAGTGACAGGCTTGAAGCTTTCTTT.

V is TRBV5-4 and J is TRBJ1-6; the match to TRBD1 covers 7 bases. The CDR3 runs 14 residues. V shed 2 bases, J shed 7 bases, and the junction held 3 bases outside the gene matches. The germline V gene has CDR1 SGHNT and CDR2 YYREEE (reference sequence). This chain's CDR3 is CASSFQGGNSPLHF. CDR3 bases: TGTGCCAGCAGCTTCCAGGGGGGAAATTCACCCCTCCACTTT.

This clone was seen just once. The rearrangement links TRBV5-6 to TRBJ2-7; the D is unclear. Germline CDR1 is SGHDT and CDR2 is YYEEEE. There are 13 residues in the CDR3. V was clipped by 0 bases and J by 4 bases, with 8 bases between them. In nucleotides, the CDR3 is TGTGCCAGCAGCTTGGCTCCGACTTACGAGCAGTACTTC. Protein sequence: CASSLAPTYEQYF.

The chain couples TRBV7-9 to TRBJ2-7, with D possibly TRBD2 on 6 matching bases. Germline V gene lookup returns CDR1 SEHNR and CDR2 FQNEAQ (reference sequence). V gave up 6 bases and J gave up 1 base, with 10 bases separating them. CDR3 length: 13 amino acids. CDR3 in amino acids: CASRGDSSYEQYF. CDR3 in DNA: TGTGCCAGCAGGGGGGACTCTTCCTACGAGCAGTACTTC.

The V gene is TRBV28, the J gene TRBJ2-7; D not certain. V lost 9 bases and J lost 4, with 25 bases in between. CDR3 length: 16 amino acids. The germline CDR1 and CDR2 sequences are MDHEN and SYDVKM. The CDR3 protein is CARVNKVVGHIYEQYF. The CDR3 DNA reads TGTGCCAGGGTTAATAAGGTGGTGGGCCACATTTACGAGCAGTACTTC.

The chain has TRBV11-2 and TRBJ2-7, with 7 bases that match TRBD1. CDR3 length equals 14 residues. The ends lost 5 bases at V and 3 bases at J; junction bases unmatched: 7. The germline V gene has CDR1 SGHAT and CDR2 FQNNGV. The CDR3 sequence: CASSNTGQFYEQYF. DNA of the CDR3: TGTGCCAGCAGCAACACGGGACAGTTCTACGAGCAGTACTTC. Looking up the rest from reference TRBV11-2 and TRBJ2-7 gives the full variable domain: EAGVAQSPRYKIIEKRQSVAFWCNPISGHATLYWYQQILGQGPKLLIQFQNNGVVDDSQLPKDRFSAERLKGVDSTLKIQPAKLEDSAVYLCASSNTGQFYEQYFGPGTRLTVT.

The V gene is TRBV27, the J gene TRBJ2-7; TRBD1 is a possible D gene (6 bases). CDR1 is MNHEY, CDR2 SMNVEV, per germline (reference sequence). The CDR3 loop spans 14 amino acids. V was pared by 3 bases and J by 4 bases, with 13 bases between. In DNA form, the CDR3 reads TGTGCCAGCAGTTTGGGCTTGGGGGCGTACGAGCAGTACTTC. Translating gives CASSLGLGAYEQYF.

The rearrangement uses TRBV7-9 and TRBJ2-1, with a possible D match to TRBD2 (6 bases). Germline CDR1 reads SEHNR; CDR2 reads FQNEAQ (reference sequence). This CDR3 spans 16 amino acids. Trimming pared 0 bases from V and 4 bases from J, leaving 13 bases between. CDR3 coding DNA: TGTGCCAGCAGCTTAGCGTCGGGAGCGACGTACAATGAGCAGTTCTTC. Translated: CASSLASGATYNEQFF.

The rearrangement joins TRBV4-1 to TRBJ2-4, with D possibly being TRBD1 (6 bases). The CDR3 consists of 13 residues. Germline CDR1 reads MGHRA; CDR2 reads YSYEKL. The V end was cut by 5 bases, the J end by 6 bases, with 11 bases between. CDR3 loop: CASSTPQGNIQYF. The CDR3 DNA sequence: TGCGCCAGCAGCACCCCACAGGGAAACATTCAGTACTTC.

The chain recombines TRBV2 with TRBJ2-7; D unclear. Trimming pared 6 bases from V and 4 bases from J, leaving 10 bases between. The CDR3 is made up of 12 amino acids. Germline loops: CDR1 SNHLY, CDR2 FYNNEI. CDR3 amino acids: CASSPRAYEQYF. For the CDR3, the DNA is TGTGCCAGCAGCCCCCGGGCTTACGAGCAGTACTTC. The variable domain in full, with the rest retrieved from reference TRBV2 and TRBJ2-7, is EPEVTQTPSHQVTQMGQEVILRCVPISNHLYFYWYRQILGQKVEFLVSFYNNEISEKSEIFDDQFSVERPDGSNFTLKIRSTKLEDSAMYFCASSPRAYEQYFGPGTRLTVT.

The genes are TRBV4-3 and TRBJ2-1, with 10 nucleotides matching TRBD2. The CDR3 extends over 20 amino acids. With V trimmed by 1 base and J by 0 bases, 12 bases remained unmatched. Germline loops: CDR1 LGHNA, CDR2 YSLEER. For the CDR3, the DNA is TGCGCCAGCAGCCAAGCGCGATTTCCTAGCGGGGGCAGCTCCTACAATGAGCAGTTCTTC. This sequence encodes CASSQARFPSGGSSYNEQFF.